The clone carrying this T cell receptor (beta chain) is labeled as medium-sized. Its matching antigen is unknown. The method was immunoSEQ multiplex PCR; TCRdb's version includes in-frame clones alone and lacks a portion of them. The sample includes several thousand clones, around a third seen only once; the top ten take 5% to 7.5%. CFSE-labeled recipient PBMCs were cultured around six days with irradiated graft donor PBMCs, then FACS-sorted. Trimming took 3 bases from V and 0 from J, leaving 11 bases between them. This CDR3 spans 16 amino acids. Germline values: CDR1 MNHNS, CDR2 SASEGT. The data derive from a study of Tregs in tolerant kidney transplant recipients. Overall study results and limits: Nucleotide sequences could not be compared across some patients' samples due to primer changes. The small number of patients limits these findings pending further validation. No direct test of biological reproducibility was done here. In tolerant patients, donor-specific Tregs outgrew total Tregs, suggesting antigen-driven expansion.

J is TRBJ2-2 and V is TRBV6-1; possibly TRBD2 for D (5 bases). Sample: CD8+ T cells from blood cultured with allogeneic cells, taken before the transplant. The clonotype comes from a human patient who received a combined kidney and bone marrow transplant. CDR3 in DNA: TGTGCCAGCAGTGAGTCCGGGAACTCGAACACCGGGGAGCTGTTTTTT. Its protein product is CASSESGNSNTGELFF.